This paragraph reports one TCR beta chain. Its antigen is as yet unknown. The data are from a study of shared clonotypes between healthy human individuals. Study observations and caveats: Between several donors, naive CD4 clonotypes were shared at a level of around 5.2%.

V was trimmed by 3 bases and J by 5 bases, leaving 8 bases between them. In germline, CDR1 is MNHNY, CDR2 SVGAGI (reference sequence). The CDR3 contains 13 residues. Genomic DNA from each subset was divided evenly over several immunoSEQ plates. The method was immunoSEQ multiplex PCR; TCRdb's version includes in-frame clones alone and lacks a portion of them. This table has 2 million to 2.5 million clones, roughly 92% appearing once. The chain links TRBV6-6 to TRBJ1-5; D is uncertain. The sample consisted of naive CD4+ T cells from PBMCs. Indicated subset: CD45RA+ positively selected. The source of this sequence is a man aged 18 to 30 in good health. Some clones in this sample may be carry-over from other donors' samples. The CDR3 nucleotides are TGTGCCAGCAGTTATGATCGGGATCAGCCCCAGCATTTT. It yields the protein CASSYDRDQPQHF.